This T cell receptor (beta chain) emerged from a study of blood T cell repertoires in COVID-19. Looking at the study overall: Sources were T cells, B-cell-depleted T cells, or PBMCs; the material itself was cDNA or gDNA.

In the authors' methods: Amplification with reference gene primers provided the estimates of nucleated cell counts. Sequencing was performed with immunoSEQ multiplex PCR; in TCRdb, only in-frame clones are kept and a portion is missing. V and J calls and clone size are given by that table; D and trimming were obtained from the DNA. This sample has over 70,000 clones, with around 82% found just once. V lost 2 bases, J lost 6 bases, and 8 bases lay in between. Germline V gene sequence: CDR1 MNHEY, CDR2 SVGAGI. The CDR3 contains 13 residues. This chain connects TRBV6-5 to TRBJ2-1, with D tentatively TRBD1 (6 bases). Sequences were obtained from peripheral blood. This TCR derives from a human donor in a cohort sampled during active COVID-19. The CDR3 is CASSYAGANEQFF. The DNA of the CDR3 is TGTGCCAGCAGTTACGCAGGGGCCAATGAGCAGTTCTTC.